This TCR beta chain derives from a study of cytomegalovirus exposure and HLA in healthy donors. Study-wide context: One earlier analysis, a look at about 179 million T cells, found some 100 million unique TCR beta sequences.

Comments on this clone: Its antigen is undetermined.

V was clipped by 3 bases and J by 0 bases; unmatched bases: 3. The CDR3 is 16 residues long. In germline, CDR1 is SGHNT, CDR2 YENEEA. Overall study findings and caveats: In a later analysis, approximately 15,000 TCR beta sequences were associated with HLA alleles at 0.05 false discovery rate. In a later analysis, TCR association rates varied by HLA locus: DRB1 most, HLA-C fewest. The number of N-insertions in an Asian-associated ancestry cluster was reportedly below the approximately 680-donor mean in a later analysis.

The PCR used 60 Vbeta and 13 Jbeta primers. Some clones are missing from TCRdb's copy, which holds only in-frame ones; the method was immunoSEQ multiplex PCR. The table lists 60,000 to 80,000 clones, under 85% of them singletons, with roughly 3% in the top ten. The sequence came from a woman aged 30 to 39 in good health and CMV-seronegative. The sequencing sample was made of PBMCs. This chain links TRBV11-3 with TRBJ2-1; 9 bases agree with TRBD2. CDR3 residues: CASSFHSGSSYNEQFF. CDR3 in DNA: TGTGCCAGCAGCTTCCATAGCGGGAGCTCCTACAATGAGCAGTTCTTC.